This TCR beta chain appears in the sequencing data of a study of control samples from healthy donors and cancer patients. Germline V gene data show CDR1 as SGHTA and CDR2 as FQGNSA. V lost 5 bases, J lost 3 bases, and 12 bases lay in between. The CDR3 spans 14 residues. The repertoire was sequenced with immunoSEQ multiplex PCR; TCRdb's copy has only in-frame clones and lacks some. The sample records about 120,000 clones, 90% being singletons. The chain has TRBV7-2 and TRBJ2-3; D might be TRBD1 (6 bases). The sample taken for sequencing was blood. The clonotype comes from a man aged 40-49 years in good health. The CDR3 sequence is CASSAEGGTDTQYF. The DNA for the CDR3 is TGTGCCAGCAGCGCCGAAGGGGGAACAGATACGCAGTATTTT.